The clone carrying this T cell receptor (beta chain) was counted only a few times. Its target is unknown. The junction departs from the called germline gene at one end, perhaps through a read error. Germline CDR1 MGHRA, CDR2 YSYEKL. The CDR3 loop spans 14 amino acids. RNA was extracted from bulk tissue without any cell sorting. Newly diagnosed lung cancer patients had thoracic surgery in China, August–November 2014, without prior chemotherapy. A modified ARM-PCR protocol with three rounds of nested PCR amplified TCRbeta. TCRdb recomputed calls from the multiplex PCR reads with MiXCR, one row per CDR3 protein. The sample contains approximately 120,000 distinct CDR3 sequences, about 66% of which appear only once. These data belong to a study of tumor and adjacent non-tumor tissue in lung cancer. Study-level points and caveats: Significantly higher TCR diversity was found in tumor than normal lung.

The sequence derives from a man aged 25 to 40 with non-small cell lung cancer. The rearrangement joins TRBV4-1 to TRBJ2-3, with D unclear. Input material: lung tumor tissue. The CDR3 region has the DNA TGCGCCAGCAGCCAAGAGAGCCCCCCAGATATGCAGTATTTT. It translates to CASSQESPPDMQYF.